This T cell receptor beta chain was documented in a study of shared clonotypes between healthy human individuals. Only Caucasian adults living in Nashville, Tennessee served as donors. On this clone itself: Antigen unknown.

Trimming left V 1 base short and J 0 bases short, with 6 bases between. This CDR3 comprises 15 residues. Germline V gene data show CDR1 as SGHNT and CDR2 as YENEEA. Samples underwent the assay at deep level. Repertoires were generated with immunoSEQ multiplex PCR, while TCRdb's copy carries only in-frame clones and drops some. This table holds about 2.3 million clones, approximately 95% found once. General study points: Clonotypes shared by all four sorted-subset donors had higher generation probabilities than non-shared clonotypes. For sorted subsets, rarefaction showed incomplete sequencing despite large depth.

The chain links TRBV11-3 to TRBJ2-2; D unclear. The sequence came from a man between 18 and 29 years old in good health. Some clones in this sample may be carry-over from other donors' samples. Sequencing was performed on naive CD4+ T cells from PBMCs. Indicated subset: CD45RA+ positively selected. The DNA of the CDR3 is TGTGCCAGCAGCTTAGGGTTGCCGAACACCGGGGAGCTGTTTTTT. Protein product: CASSLGLPNTGELFF.